What follows is one TCR beta chain and its context. This entry is derived from a study of blood T cell repertoires in COVID-19. Study background: The analysed material was cDNA or gDNA that came from T cells, B-cell-depleted T cells, or PBMCs.

Produced via immunoSEQ multiplex PCR; TCRdb's table is partial and in-frame only. This sample has hundreds of thousands of clones; 88% occur once, and the top ten carry roughly 2%. The TCR was taken from a woman in her sixties or seventies in a cohort exposed to, infected with or recovered from COVID-19 (not recorded which). The sequencing sample was made of PBMCs or T cells enriched from blood (not recorded which).

The CDR3 DNA reads as TGCGCCAGCAGCCCCGGACTAGCGGTGTCCTACAATGAGCAGTTCTTC. Encoded protein: CASSPGLAVSYNEQFF. The chain recombines TRBV5-1 with TRBJ2-1, with TRBD2 identical over 10 bases. Germline-derived CDR1 and CDR2 are SGHRS and YFSETQ. Trimming at V came to 4 bases and at J to 1 base, leaving 5 bases not matched to a gene. The CDR3 spans 16 residues.